The present T cell receptor beta chain was sequenced within a study of low-dose radiotherapy and immunotherapy resistance in tumors. In the study overall: A total of 6.5 Gy was given to Cohort 1 as 0.5 Gy per fraction every 2 weeks. Aspirin 300 mg was given orally each day for four cycles from cycle 1 day 1.

Time point in this sample: after trial treatment. Treatment: LDRT plus nivolumab, ipilimumab, low-dose cyclophosphamide and aspirin (RACIN trial). Patients with advanced, tumor-infiltrating lymphocyte-negative solid tumors were eligible. Primers used for first-strand cDNA, a TRAV- and TRBV-specific set, covered both alpha and beta chains. A 20-cycle PCR with a constant-region primer and V-primer adapter amplified TCRs. TCRdb reprocessed the reads via MiXCR and lists one record per CDR3 protein. Counted here are tens of thousands of distinct CDR3 sequences, around 21% occurring once; the ten biggest clones make up about 8.3%. In regard to this clonotype: This probably arose from a read error, given a far larger clone one base away.

Germline V CDR1 and CDR2: MDHEN, SYDVKM. This CDR3 region has 13 residues. The sequenced sample was PBMCs, obtained after low-dose radiotherapy plus immunotherapy. The V gene is TRBV28, the J gene TRBJ1-1; D is undetermined. The clonotype comes from a female donor with ovarian cancer. The CDR3 reads CASSSTGNTGAFF. CDR3 in DNA: TGTGCCAGCAGTTCCACCGGGAACACTGGAGCTTTCTTT.